The table lists the clone carrying this TCR beta chain with a few counts. The sample belongs to a study of blood T cell repertoires in COVID-19. Produced via immunoSEQ multiplex PCR; TCRdb's table is partial and in-frame only. Of under 300,000 clones in the sample, around nine tenths are singletons; the top ten hold under 9.5%. Trimming pared 1 base from V and 7 bases from J, leaving 10 bases between. The CDR3 is 13 residues long. The study counted Cohort 3 donors as recovered given two negative PCRs, clearance, or symptom resolution. The source of this sequence is a man aged 35-49 years who had recovered from COVID-19. The sample consisted of PBMCs or T cells enriched from blood (not recorded which). The gene calls are TRBV12-3 or TRBV12-4 and TRBJ1-1; possible D gene TRBD1, 5 bases. The CDR3 protein is CASSLEGRGEAFF. In nucleotides, the CDR3 is TGTGCCAGCAGTTTAGAGGGGCGGGGTGAAGCTTTCTTT.